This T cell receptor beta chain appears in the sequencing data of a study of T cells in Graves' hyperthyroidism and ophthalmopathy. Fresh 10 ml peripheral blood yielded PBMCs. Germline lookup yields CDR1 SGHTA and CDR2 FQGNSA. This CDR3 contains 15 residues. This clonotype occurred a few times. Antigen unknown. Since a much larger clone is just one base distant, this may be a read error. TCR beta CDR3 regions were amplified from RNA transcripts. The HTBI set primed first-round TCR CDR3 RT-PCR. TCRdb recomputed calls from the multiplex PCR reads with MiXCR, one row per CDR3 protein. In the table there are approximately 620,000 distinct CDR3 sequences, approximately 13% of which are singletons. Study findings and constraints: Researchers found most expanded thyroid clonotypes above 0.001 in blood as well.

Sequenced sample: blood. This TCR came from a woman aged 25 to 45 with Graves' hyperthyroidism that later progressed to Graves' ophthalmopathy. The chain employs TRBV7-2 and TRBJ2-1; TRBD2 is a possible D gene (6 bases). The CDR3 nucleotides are TGTGCCAGCAACTTAATGCGGGACTTCTACAATGAGCAGTTCTTC. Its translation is CASNLMRDFYNEQFF.